This T cell receptor beta chain was captured in a study of cytotoxic CD8 clonotypes in ibrutinib-treated CLL. Study results and caveats: Sampling of sustained-remission and progressing patients occurred at differing times. Baseline levels of clonality went above those of age-matched healthy donors and moved with circulating CD8+ T-cell counts.

About this clone: The antigen remains undetermined.

Roughly 1.8 micrograms of genomic DNA came from cryopreserved PBMCs for TCR beta libraries. Deep sequencing aimed at 1 in 200,000 to 1 in 1 million T cells' resolution. Data came from immunoSEQ multiplex PCR; TCRdb stores just in-frame clones and leaves some out. This sample carries approximately 12,000 clones, around 62% of them seen once, and the ten largest clones take around 25%. V lost 4 bases and J lost 5; bases outside the gene matches: 4. Germline loops: CDR1 SGHRS, CDR2 YFSETQ. CDR3 length: 13 residues. Sequenced here: PBMCs, sampled before ibrutinib treatment. The sequence was collected from a human donor with chronic lymphocytic leukemia. The J gene is TRBJ2-5, the V gene TRBV5-1; 8 bases match TRBD2. CDR3 region: CASSVGGVETQYF. In DNA, the CDR3 is TGCGCCAGCAGCGTCGGGGGGGTTGAGACCCAGTACTTC.